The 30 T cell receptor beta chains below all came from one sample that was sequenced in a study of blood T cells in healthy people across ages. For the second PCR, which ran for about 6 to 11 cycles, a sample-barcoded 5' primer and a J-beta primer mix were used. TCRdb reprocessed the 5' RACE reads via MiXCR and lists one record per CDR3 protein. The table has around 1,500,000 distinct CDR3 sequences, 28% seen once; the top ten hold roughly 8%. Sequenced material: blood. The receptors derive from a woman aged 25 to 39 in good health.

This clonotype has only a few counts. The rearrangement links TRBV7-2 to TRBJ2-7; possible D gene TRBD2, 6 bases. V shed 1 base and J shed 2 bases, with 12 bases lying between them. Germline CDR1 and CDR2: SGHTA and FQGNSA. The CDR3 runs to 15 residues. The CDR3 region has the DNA TGTGCCAGCAGCTTAGGGAGGGAAGCGACCTACGAGCAGTACTTC. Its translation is CASSLGREATYEQYF.

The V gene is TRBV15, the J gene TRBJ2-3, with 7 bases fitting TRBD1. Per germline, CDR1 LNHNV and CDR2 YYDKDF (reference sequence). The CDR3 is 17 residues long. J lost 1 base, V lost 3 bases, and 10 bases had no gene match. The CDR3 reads CATSRHPPGTGTDTQYF. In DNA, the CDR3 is TGTGCCACCAGCAGGCACCCACCAGGGACAGGCACAGATACGCAGTATTTT.

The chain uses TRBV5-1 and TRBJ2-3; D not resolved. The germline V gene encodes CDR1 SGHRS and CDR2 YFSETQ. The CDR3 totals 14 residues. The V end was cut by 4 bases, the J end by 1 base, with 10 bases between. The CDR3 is CASSPRFGTDTQYF. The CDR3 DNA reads TGCGCCAGCAGCCCCCGGTTTGGCACAGATACGCAGTATTTT.

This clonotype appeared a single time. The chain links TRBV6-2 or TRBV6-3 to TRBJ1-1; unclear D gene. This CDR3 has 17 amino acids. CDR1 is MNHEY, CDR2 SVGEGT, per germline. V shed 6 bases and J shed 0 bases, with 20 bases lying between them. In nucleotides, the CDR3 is TGTGCCAGCAGCCCTTTAGCGGACGGAAGCATGAACACTGAAGCTTTCTTT. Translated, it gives CASSPLADGSMNTEAFF.

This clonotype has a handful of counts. This CDR3 is CASSLSGTSGRGETQYF. The DNA for the CDR3 is TGTGCCAGCAGCCTATCCGGGACTAGCGGGAGAGGGGAGACCCAGTACTTC. The chain is built from TRBV12-3 or TRBV12-4 and TRBJ2-5; TRBD2 matches 14 bases. V lost 6 bases to trimming and J lost 5 bases; unmatched junction nucleotides: 11. CDR3 length: 17 amino acids.

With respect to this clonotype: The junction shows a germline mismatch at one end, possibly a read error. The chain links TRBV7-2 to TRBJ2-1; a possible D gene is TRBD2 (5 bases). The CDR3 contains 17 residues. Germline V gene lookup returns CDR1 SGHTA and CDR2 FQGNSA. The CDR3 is CASSLVRTGSGVNGQFF. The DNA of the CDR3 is TGTGCCAGCAGCTTAGTACGAACGGGGAGCGGAGTAAATGGGCAGTTCTTC.

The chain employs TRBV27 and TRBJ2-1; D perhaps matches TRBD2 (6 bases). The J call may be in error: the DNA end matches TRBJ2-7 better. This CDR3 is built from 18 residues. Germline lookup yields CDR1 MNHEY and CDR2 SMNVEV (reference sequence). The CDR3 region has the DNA TGTGCCAGCAGTTTAAGCCCAAGGGTTCCGGGACTCTACAATGAGCAGTACTTC. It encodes CASSLSPRVPGLYNEQYF.

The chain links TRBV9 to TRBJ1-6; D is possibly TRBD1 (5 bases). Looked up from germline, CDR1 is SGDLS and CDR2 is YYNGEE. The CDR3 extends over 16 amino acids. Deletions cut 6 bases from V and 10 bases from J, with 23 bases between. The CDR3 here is CASNSPDRGLGSPLHF. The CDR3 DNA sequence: TGTGCCAGCAACTCCCCGGACCGGGGACTAGGCTCACCCCTCCACTTT. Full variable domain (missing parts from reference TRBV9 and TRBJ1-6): DSGVTQTPKHLITATGQRVTLRCSPRSGDLSVYWYQQSLDQGLQFLIQYYNGEERAKGNILERFSAQQFPDLHSELNLSSLELGDSALYFCASNSPDRGLGSPLHFGNGTRLTVT.

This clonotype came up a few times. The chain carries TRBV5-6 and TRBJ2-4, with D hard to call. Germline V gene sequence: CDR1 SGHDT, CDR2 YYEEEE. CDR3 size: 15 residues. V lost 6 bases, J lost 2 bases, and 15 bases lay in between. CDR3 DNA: TGTGCCAGCACCTGGGGATGGTTAACCAAAAACATTCAGTACTTC. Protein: CASTWGWLTKNIQYF.

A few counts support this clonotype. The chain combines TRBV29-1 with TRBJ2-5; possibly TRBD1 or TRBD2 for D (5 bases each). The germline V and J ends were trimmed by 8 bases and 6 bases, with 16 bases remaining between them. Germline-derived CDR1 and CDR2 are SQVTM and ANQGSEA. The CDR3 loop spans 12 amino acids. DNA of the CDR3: TGCAGCTTCCACCGGGACGCTCAGACCCAGTACTTC. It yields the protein CSFHRDAQTQYF. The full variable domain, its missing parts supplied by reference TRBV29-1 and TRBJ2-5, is SAVISQKPSRDICQRGTSLTIQCQVDSQVTMMFWYRQQPGQSLTLIATANQGSEATYESGFVIDKFPISRPNLTFSTLTVSNMSPEDSSIYLCSFHRDAQTQYFGPGTRLLVL.

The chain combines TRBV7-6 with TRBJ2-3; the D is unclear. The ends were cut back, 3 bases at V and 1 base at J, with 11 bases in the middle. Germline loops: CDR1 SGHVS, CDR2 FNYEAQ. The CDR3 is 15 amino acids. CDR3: CASSFTTDGTDTQYF. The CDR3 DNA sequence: TGTGCCAGCAGCTTCACGACGGACGGCACAGATACGCAGTATTTT.

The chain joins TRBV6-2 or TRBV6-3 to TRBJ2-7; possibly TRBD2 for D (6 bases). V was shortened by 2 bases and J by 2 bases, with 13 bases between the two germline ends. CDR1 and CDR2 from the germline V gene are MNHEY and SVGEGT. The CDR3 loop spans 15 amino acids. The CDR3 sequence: CASSYDTGVAYEQYF. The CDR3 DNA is TGTGCCAGCAGTTACGATACGGGAGTAGCCTACGAGCAGTACTTC.

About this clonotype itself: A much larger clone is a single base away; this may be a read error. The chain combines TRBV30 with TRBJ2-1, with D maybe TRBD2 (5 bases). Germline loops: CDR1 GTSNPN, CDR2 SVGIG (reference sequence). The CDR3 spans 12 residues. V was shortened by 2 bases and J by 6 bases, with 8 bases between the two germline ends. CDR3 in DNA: TGTGCCTGGAGTCCCCGGGGCAATGAGCAGTTCTTC. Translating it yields CAWSPRGNEQFF.

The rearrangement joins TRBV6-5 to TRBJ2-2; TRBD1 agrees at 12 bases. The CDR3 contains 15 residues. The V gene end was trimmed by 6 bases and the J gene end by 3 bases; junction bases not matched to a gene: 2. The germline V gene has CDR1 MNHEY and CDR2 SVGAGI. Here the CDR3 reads CASSRDRGHTGELFF. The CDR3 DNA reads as TGTGCCAGCAGCCGGGACAGGGGGCACACCGGGGAGCTGTTTTTT.

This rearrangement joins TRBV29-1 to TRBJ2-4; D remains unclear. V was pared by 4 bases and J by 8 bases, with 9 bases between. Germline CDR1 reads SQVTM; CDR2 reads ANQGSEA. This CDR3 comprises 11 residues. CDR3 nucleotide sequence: TGCAGCGTTGGGAGAGGAGACATTCAGTACTTC. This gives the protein CSVGRGDIQYF.

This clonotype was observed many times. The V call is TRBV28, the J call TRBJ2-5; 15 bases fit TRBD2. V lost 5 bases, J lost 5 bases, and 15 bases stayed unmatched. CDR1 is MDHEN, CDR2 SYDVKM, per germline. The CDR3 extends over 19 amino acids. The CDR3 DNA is TGTGCCAGCAGTAAAACCCCTCCGGGACTAGCGGGGGGTGATGAGACCCAGTACTTC. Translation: CASSKTPPGLAGGDETQYF.

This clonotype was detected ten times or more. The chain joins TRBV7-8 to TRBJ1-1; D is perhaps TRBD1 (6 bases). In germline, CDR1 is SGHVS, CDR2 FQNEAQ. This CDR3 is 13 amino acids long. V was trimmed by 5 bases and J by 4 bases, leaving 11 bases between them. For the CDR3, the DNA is TGTGCCAGCAGCCAGGGGTTAAGCACTGAAGCTTTCTTT. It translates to CASSQGLSTEAFF.

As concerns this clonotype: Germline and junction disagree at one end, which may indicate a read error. The CDR3: CASSPRTGNDGCTF. DNA of the CDR3: TGTGCCAGCAGCCCAAGGACAGGGAATGACGGCTGCACCTTC. The J gene is TRBJ1-2, the V gene TRBV9; 8 nucleotides align to TRBD1. CDR1 and CDR2 from the germline V gene are SGDLS and YYNGEE. The CDR3 extends over 14 amino acids.

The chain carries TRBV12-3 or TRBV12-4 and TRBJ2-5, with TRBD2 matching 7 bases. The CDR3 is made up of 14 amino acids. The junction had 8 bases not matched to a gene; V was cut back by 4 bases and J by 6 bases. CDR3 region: CASSSRLAPKTQYF. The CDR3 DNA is TGTGCCAGCAGTTCAAGACTAGCTCCGAAGACCCAGTACTTC.

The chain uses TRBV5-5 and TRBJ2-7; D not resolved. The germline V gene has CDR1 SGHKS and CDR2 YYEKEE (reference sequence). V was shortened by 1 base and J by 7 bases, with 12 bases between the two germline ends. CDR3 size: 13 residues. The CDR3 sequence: CASSLNEVREQYF. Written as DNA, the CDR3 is TGTGCCAGCAGCTTGAACGAGGTCAGGGAGCAGTACTTC.

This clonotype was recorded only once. CDR3 protein: CAWSVTGVGDTQYF. CDR3 DNA: TGTGCCTGGAGTGTTACGGGAGTCGGAGATACGCAGTATTTT. The chain links TRBV30 to TRBJ2-3; D is perhaps TRBD2 (6 bases). Germline lookup yields CDR1 GTSNPN and CDR2 SVGIG (reference sequence). The CDR3 sequence is 14 residues long. V shed 0 bases and J shed 5 bases, with 12 bases lying between them. Using reference TRBV30 and TRBJ2-3 for the parts outside the CDR3, the full variable domain is SQTIHQWPATLVQPVGSPLSLECTVEGTSNPNLYWYRQAAGRGLQLLFYSVGIGQISSEVPQNLSASRPQDRQFILSSKKLLLSDSGFYLCAWSVTGVGDTQYFGPGTRLTVL.

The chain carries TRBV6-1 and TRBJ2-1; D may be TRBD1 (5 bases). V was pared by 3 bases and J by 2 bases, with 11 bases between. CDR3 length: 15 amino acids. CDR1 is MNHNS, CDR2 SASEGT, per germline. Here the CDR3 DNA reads TGTGCCAGCAGTGAGTGGGGCGCGACCTACAATGAGCAGTTCTTC. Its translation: CASSEWGATYNEQFF.

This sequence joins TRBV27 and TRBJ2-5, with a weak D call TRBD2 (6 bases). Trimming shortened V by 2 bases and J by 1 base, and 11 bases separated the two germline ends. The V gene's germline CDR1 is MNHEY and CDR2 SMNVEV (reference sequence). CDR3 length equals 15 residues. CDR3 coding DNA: TGTGCCAGCAGTTTACGCGGCGGGATCCAAGAGACCCAGTACTTC. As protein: CASSLRGGIQETQYF.

In DNA form, the CDR3 reads TGCAGTGCTAGAGATGACAGGGGGCAGGGCAATCAGCCCCAGCATTTT. It encodes CSARDDRGQGNQPQHF. This chain connects TRBV20-1 to TRBJ1-5, with TRBD1 identical over 10 bases. This CDR3 spans 16 amino acids. With 0 bases clipped from V and 2 bases from J, the junction kept 4 bases outside the gene matches. CDR1 is DFQATT, CDR2 SNEGSKA, per germline (reference sequence).

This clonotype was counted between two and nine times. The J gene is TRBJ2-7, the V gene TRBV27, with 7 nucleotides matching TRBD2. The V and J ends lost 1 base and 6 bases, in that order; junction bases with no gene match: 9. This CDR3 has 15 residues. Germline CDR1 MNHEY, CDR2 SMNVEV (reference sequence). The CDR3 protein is CASSLFPGGGVEQYF. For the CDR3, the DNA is TGTGCCAGCAGTTTATTTCCGGGAGGAGGGGTCGAGCAGTACTTC.

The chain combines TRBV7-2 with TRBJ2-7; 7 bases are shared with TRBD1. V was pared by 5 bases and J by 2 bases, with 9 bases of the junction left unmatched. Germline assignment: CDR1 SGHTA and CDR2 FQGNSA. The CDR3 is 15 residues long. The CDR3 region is CASSQVHRGPYEQYF. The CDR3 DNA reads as TGTGCCAGCAGCCAAGTTCACAGGGGCCCCTACGAGCAGTACTTC.

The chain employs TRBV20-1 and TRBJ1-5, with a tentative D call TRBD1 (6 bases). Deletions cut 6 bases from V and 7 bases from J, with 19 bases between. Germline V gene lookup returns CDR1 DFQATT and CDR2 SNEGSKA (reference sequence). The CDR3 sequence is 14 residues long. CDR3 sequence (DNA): TGCAGTGCGGCCGGCAGGGGCGCCGAGCAGCCCCAGCATTTT. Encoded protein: CSAAGRGAEQPQHF.

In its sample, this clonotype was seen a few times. The CDR3 spells CSAIGQNYNEQFF. CDR3 sequence (DNA): TGCAGTGCTATCGGACAGAACTACAATGAGCAGTTCTTC. This rearrangement joins TRBV20-1 to TRBJ2-1; weak D call: TRBD1 (6 bases). The CDR3 sequence is 13 residues long. Per germline, CDR1 DFQATT and CDR2 SNEGSKA (reference sequence). The V end lost 4 bases, the J end lost 3 bases, and 10 bases lay between the germline ends.

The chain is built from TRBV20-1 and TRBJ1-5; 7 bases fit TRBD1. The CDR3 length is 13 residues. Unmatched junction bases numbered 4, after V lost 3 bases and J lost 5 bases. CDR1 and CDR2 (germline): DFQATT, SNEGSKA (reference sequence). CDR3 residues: CSASGTAYQPQHF. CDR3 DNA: TGCAGTGCTAGTGGGACAGCCTATCAGCCCCAGCATTTT.

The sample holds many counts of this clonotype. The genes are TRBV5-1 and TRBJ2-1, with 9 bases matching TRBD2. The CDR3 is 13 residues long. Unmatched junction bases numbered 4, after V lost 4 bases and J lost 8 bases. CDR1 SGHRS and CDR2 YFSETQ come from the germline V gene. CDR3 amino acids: CASSLTSGHEQFF. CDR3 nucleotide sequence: TGCGCCAGCAGCCTGACTAGCGGCCATGAGCAGTTCTTC.